This TCR beta chain was captured by sequencing in a study of shared clonotypes between healthy human individuals. Study results and caveats: Even with large depth, rarefaction showed that sorted-subset sequencing was incomplete.

A CD45RA-negative memory subset and a CD45RA+ naive subset were separated from the CD4+ cells. Comments on this clone: The antigen remains undetermined.

Trimming left V 0 bases short and J 1 base short, with 9 bases between. Germline assignment: CDR1 LNHNV and CDR2 YYDKDF (reference sequence). The CDR3 covers 16 residues. The assay was immunoSEQ multiplex PCR, and TCRdb's table has in-frame clones only and misses some. The sample includes roughly 2,300,000 clones, under 95% of them seen just once. The sequence was collected from a man younger than 30 in good health. Some clones in this sample may be carry-over from other donors' samples. Sequencing was carried out using naive CD4+ T cells from PBMCs. Subset of the sample: CD45RA+ positively selected. The chain joins TRBV15 to TRBJ2-2; a weak D match, TRBD2 (6 bases). Here the CDR3 reads CATSRDRRENTGELFF. CDR3 nucleotides: TGTGCCACCAGCAGAGATAGGCGGGAGAACACCGGGGAGCTGTTTTTT.